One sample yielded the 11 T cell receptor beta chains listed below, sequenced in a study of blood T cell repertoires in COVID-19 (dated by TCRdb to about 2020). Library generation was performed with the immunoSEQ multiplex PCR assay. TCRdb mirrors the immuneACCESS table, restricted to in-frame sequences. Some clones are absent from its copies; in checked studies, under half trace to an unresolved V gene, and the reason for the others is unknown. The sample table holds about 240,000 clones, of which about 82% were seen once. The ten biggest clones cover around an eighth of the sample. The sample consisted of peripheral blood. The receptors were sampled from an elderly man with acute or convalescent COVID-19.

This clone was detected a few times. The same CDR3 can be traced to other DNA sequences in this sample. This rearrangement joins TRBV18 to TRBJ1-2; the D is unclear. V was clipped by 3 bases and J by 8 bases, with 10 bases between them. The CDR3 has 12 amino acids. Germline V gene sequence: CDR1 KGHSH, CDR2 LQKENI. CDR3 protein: CASSPGPDGYTF. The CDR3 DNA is TGTGCCAGCTCACCGGGCCCCGACGGCTACACCTTC.

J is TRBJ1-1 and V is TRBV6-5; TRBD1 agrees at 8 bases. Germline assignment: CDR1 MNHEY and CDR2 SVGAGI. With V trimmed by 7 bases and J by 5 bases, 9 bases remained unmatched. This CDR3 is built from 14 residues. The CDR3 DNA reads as TGTGCCAGCAAGTCAGACAGGGGTTTGACTGAAGCTTTCTTT. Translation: CASKSDRGLTEAFF.

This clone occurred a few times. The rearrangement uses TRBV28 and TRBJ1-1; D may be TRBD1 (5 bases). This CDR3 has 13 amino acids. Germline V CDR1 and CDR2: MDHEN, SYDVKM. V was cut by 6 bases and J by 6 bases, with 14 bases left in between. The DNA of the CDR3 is TGTGCCAGCAGAGGGCCGGGGGGGTCTGAAGCTTTCTTT. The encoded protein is CASRGPGGSEAFF.

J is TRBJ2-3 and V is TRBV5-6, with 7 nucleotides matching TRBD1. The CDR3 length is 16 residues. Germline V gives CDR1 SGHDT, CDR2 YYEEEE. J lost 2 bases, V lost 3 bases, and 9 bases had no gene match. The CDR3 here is CASSYTGTADTDTQYF. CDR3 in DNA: TGTGCCAGCAGCTACACCGGGACAGCCGACACAGATACGCAGTATTTT.

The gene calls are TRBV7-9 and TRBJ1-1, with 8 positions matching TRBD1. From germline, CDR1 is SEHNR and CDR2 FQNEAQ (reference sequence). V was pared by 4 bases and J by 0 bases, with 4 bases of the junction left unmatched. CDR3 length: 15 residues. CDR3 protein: CASSSETGVNTEAFF. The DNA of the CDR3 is TGTGCCAGCAGCTCCGAGACAGGGGTGAACACTGAAGCTTTCTTT.

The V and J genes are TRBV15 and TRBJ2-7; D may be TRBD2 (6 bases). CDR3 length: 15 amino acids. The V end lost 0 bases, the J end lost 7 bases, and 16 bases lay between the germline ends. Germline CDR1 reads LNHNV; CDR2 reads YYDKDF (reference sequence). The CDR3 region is CATSRDRAGSGEQYF. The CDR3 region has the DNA TGTGCCACCAGCAGAGATCGTGCGGGATCGGGTGAGCAGTACTTC.

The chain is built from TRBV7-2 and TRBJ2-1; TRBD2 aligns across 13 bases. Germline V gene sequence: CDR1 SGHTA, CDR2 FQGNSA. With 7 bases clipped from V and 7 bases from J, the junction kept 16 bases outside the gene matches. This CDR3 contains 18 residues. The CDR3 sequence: CASKGGTSGIGRGNEQFF. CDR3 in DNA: TGTGCCAGCAAGGGCGGGACTAGCGGGATAGGGCGTGGAAATGAGCAGTTCTTC.

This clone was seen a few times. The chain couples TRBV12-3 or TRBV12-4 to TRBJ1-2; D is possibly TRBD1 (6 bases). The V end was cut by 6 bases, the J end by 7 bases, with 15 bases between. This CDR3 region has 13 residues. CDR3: CASSRTGYRGYTF. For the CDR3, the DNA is TGTGCCAGCAGCCGTACAGGGTACCGTGGCTACACCTTC.

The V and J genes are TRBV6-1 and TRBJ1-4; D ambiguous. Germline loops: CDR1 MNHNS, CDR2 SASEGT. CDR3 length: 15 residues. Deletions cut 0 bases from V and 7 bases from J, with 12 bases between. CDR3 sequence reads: CASSEALRRGEKLFF. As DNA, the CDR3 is TGTGCCAGCAGTGAAGCGCTTCGACGGGGTGAAAAACTGTTTTTT.

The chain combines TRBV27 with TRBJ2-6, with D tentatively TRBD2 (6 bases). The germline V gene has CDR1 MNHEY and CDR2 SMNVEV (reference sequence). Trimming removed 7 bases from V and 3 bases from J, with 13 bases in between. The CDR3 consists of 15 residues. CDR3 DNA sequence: TGTGCCAGCAAGAGGAGGGAAGTTGGGGCCAACGTCCTGACTTTC. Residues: CASKRREVGANVLTF.

The CDR3 coding sequence is TGTGCCATCAGTGTCGCAGGGCCCATGAACACTGAAGCTTTCTTT. Encoded protein: CAISVAGPMNTEAFF. The chain recombines TRBV10-3 with TRBJ1-1; D may be TRBD1 (5 bases). Trimming removed 4 bases from V and 0 bases from J, with 12 bases in between. Germline values: CDR1 ENHRY, CDR2 SYGVKD. The CDR3 has 15 amino acids.